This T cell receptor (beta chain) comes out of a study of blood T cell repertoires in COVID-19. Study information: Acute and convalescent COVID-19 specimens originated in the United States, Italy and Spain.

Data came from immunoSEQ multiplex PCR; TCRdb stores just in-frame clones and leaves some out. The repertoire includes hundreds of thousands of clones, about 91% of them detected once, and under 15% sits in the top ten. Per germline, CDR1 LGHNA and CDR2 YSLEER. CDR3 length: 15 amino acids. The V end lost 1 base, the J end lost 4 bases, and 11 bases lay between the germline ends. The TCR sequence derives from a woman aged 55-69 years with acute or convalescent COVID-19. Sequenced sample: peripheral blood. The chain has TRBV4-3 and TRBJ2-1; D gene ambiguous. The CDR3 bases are TGCGCCAGCAGCCAAGTCGTCGCTGAGTACAATGAGCAGTTCTTC. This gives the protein CASSQVVAEYNEQFF.